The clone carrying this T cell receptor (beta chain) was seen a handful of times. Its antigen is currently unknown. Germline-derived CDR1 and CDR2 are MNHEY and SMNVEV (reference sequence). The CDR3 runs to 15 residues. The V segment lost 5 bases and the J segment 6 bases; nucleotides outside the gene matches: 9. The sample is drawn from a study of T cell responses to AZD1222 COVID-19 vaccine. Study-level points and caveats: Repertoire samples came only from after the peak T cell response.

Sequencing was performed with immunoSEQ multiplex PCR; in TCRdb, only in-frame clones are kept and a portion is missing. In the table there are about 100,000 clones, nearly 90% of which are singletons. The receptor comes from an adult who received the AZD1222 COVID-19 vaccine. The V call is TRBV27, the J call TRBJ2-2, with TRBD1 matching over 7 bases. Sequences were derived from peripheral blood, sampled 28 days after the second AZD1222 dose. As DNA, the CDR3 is TGTGCCAGCAGTAAAACAGGGGTAGCATCCGGGGAGCTGTTTTTT. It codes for CASSKTGVASGELFF.